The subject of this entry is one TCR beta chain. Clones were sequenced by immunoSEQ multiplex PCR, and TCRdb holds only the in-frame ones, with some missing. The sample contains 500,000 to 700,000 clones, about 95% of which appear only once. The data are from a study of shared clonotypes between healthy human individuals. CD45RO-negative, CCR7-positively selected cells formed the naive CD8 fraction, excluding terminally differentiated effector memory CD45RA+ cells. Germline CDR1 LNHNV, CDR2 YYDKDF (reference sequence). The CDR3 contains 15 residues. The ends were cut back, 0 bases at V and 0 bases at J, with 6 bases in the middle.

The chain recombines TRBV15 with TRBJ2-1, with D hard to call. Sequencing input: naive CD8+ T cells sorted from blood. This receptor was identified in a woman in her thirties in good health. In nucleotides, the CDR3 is TGTGCCACCAGCAGAGACGTCAGCTCCTACAATGAGCAGTTCTTC. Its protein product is CATSRDVSSYNEQFF.